The T cell receptor (beta chain) under discussion was sequenced for a study of CD8 T cells in ankylosing spondylitis. This clonotype has more than one count but fewer than ten. Its target is not known. Study-wide points: A TCR beta motif made of fewer than ten highly homologous variants seemed typical of ankylosing spondylitis blood. Earlier reports found some motif variants in synovial fluid and blood in reactive arthritis. Reportedly, significant enrichment of disease-linked clones occurred in matched ankylosing spondylitis synovial fluid.

Quantitative 5'-RACE with molecular barcodes was used to make the TCR beta libraries. Each CDR3 protein gets one entry after TCRdb re-called the 5' RACE reads with MiXCR. The sample yields some 180,000 distinct CDR3 sequences, 15% to 20% seen once. Input material: blood, either unsorted or a sorted T cell fraction (not recorded which). The sequence came from a male donor aged 10 to 35 with ankylosing spondylitis or in good health (not recorded which).

The CDR3 DNA is TGCAGCGTTGAATCCGAAAGGGACAGGGGTTACAATGAGCAGTTCTTC. It is translated as CSVESERDRGYNEQFF. The J gene is TRBJ2-1, the V gene TRBV29-1; TRBD1 matches at 10 bases. The length of the CDR3 is 16 residues. Germline CDR1 reads SQVTM; CDR2 reads ANQGSEA. V dropped 2 bases and J dropped 4; count of bases not matched to a gene: 8.